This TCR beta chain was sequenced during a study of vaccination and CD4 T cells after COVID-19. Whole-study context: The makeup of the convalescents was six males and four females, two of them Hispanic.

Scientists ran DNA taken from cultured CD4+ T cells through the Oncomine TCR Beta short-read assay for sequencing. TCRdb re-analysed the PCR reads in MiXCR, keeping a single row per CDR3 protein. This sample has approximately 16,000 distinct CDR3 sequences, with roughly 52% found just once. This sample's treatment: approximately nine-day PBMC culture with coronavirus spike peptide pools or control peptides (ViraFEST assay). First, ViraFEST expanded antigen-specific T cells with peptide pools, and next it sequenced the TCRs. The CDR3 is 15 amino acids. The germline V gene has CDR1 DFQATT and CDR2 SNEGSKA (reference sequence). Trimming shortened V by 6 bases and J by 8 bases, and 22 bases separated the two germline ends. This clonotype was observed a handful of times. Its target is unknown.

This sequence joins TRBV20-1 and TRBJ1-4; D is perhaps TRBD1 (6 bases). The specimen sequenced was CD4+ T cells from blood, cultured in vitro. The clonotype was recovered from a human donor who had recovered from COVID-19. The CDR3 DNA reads TGCAGTGCCCATCCCGCAGCGGGGGCGCGGGAAAAACTGTTTTTT. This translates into CSAHPAAGAREKLFF.